This paragraph covers one TCR beta chain sequence. Authors' processing steps: Amplification with reference gene primers provided the estimates of nucleated cell counts. Produced via immunoSEQ multiplex PCR; TCRdb's table is partial and in-frame only. Clone size and V and J calls were adopted from that table, with D and trimming inferred from the DNA. This repertoire shows about 300,000 clones, around 88% found once; its top ten account for 6.9%. The CDR3 loop spans 18 amino acids. Germline values: CDR1 SGDLS, CDR2 YYNGEE. The J segment lost 4 bases and the V segment lost 0 bases, leaving 11 bases of the junction unmatched. The data were obtained in a study of blood T cell repertoires in COVID-19. Turning to the study itself: Donors in the United States, Italy and Spain gave samples during acute or convalescent COVID-19. Sources were T cells, B-cell-depleted T cells, or PBMCs; the material itself was cDNA or gDNA.

The TCR was taken from a woman aged 30 to 39 who had recovered from COVID-19. The specimen sequenced was peripheral blood. This chain uses TRBV9 with TRBJ2-5, with TRBD2 identical over 11 bases. As DNA, the CDR3 is TGTGCCAGCAGCGTAGCCGGATTAGCGGGGGGGCCTGGAGAGACCCAGTACTTC. Its protein product is CASSVAGLAGGPGETQYF.